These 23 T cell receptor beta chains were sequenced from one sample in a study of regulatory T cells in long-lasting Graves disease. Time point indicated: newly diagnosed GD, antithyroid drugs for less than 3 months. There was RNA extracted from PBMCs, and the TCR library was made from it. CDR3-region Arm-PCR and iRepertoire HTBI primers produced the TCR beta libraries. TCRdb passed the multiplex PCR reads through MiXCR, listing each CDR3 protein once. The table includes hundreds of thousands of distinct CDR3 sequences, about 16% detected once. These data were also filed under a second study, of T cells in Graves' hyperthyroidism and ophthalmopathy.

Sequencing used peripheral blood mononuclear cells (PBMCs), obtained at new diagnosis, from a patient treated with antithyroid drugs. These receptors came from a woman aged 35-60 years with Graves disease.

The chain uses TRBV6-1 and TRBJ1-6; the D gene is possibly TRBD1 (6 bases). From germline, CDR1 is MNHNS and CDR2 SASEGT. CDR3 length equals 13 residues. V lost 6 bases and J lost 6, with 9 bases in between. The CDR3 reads CASRIRGNSPLHF. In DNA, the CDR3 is TGTGCCAGCAGAATCAGGGGTAATTCACCCCTCCACTTT.

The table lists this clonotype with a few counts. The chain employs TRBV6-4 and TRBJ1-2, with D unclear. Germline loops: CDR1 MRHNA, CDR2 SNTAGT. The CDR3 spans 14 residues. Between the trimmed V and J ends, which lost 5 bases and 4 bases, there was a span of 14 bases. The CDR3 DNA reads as TGTGCCAGCAGTTCTCATGGTGCGAGCTATGGCTACACCTTC. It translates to CASSSHGASYGYTF.

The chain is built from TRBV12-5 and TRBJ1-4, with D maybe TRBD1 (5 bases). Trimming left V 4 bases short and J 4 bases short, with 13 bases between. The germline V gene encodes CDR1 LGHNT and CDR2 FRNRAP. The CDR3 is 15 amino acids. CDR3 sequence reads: CASGSNRLGNEKLFF. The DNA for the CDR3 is TGTGCTAGTGGTTCAAACAGGTTGGGTAATGAAAAACTGTTTTTT.

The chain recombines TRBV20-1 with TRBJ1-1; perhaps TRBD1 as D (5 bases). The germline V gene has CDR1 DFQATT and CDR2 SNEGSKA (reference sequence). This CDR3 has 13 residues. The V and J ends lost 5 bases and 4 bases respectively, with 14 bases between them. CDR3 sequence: CSAPGGLFTEAFF. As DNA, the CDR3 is TGCAGTGCTCCGGGGGGTTTGTTCACTGAAGCTTTCTTT.

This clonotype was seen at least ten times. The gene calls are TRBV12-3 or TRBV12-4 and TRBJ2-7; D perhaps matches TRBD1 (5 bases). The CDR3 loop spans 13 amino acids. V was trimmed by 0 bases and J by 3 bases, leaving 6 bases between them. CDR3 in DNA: TGTGCCAGCAGTTTAGCTAGGGGCTACGAGCAGTACTTC. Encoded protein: CASSLARGYEQYF.

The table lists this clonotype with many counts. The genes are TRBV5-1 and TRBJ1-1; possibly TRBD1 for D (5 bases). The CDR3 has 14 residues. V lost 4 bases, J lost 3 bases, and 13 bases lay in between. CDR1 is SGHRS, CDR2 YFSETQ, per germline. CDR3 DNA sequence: TGCGCCAGCAGCCTTGGACGGGGGGACACTGAAGCTTTCTTT. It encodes CASSLGRGDTEAFF.

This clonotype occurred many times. CDR3 sequence reads: CASNRDRAPGWPDNEQFF. Written as DNA, the CDR3 is TGTGCCTCCAACCGGGACAGGGCGCCGGGGTGGCCTGACAATGAGCAGTTCTTC. The J gene is TRBJ2-1, the V gene TRBV6-1; 9 bases are a match to TRBD1. Trimming removed 11 bases from V and 5 bases from J; junction bases left unmatched: 22. The CDR3 is 18 residues long. CDR1 is MNHNS, CDR2 SASEGT, per germline.

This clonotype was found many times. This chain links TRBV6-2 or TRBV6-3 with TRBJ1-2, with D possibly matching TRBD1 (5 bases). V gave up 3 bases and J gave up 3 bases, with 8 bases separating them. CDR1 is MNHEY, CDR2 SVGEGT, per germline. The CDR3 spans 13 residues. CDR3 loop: CASSYQGDYGYTF. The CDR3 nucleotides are TGTGCCAGCAGTTATCAGGGCGACTATGGCTACACCTTC.

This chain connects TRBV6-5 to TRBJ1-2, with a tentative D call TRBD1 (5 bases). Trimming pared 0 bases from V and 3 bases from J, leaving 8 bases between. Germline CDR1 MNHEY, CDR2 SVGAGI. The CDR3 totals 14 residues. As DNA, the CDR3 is TGTGCCAGCAGTTACTCAACAGGTTACTATGGCTACACCTTC. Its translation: CASSYSTGYYGYTF.

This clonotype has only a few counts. CDR3 sequence (DNA): TGTGCCAGCAGTCCCAAGGGCTTCGAGCAGTACTTC. Translating gives CASSPKGFEQYF. The rearrangement joins TRBV12-3 or TRBV12-4 to TRBJ2-7; the D is unclear. With 5 bases removed from V and 6 bases from J, the gap between germline ends came to 11 bases. This CDR3 comprises 12 residues.

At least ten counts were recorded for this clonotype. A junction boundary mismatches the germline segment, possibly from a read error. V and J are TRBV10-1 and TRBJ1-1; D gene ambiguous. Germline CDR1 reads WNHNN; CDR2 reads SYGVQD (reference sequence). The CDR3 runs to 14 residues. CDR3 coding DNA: TGTGCCAGCAGTGAGTCGTGGGGGAACACTGAAGCTTTCTTT. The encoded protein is CASSESWGNTEAFF.

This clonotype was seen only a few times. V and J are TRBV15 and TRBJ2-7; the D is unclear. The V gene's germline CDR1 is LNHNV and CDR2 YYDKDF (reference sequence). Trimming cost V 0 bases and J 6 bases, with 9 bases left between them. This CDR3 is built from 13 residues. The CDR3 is CATSRDLYLEQYF. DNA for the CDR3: TGTGCCACCAGCAGAGATCTGTACCTCGAGCAGTACTTC.

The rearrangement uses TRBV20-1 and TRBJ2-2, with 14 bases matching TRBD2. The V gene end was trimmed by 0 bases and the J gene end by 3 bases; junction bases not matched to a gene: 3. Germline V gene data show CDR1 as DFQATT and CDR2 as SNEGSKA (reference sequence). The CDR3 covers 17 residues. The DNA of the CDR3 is TGCAGTGCTAGAGACCGGGGACTAGCGGGGGACACCGGGGAGCTGTTTTTT. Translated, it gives CSARDRGLAGDTGELFF.

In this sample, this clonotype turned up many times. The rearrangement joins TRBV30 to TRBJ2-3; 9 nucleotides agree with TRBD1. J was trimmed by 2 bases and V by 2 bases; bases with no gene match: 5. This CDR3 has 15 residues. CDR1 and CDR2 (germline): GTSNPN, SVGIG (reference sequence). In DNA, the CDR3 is TGTGCCTGGAGTTATGGGACAGGGAACACAGATACGCAGTATTTT. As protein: CAWSYGTGNTDTQYF.

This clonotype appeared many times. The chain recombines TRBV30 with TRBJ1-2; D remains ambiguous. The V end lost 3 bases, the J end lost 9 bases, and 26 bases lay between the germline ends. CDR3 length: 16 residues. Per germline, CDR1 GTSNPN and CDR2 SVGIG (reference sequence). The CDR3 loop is CAWRKVPGGMLLRYTF. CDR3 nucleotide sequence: TGTGCCTGGAGGAAGGTTCCGGGTGGAATGCTTCTGCGCTACACCTTC. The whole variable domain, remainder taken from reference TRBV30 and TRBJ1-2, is SQTIHQWPATLVQPVGSPLSLECTVEGTSNPNLYWYRQAAGRGLQLLFYSVGIGQISSEVPQNLSASRPQDRQFILSSKKLLLSDSGFYLCAWRKVPGGMLLRYTFGSGTRLTVV.

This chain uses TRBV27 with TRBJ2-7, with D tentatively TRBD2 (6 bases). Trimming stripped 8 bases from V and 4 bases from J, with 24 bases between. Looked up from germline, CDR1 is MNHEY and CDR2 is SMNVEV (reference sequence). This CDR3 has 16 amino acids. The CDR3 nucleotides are TGTGCCAGCGCCCCCGGGGGATCCATTATACCGTACGAGCAGTACTTC. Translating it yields CASAPGGSIIPYEQYF.

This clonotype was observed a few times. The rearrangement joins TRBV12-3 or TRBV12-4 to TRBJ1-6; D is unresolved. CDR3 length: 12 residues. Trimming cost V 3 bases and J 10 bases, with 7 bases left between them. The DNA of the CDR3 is TGTGCCAGCAGTTTCCACTCGTCACCCCTCCACTTT. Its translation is CASSFHSSPLHF.

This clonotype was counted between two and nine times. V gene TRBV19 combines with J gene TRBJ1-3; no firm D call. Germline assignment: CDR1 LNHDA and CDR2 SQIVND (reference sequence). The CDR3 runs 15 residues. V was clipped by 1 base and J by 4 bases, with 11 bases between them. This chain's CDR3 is CASSIVDLPGNTIYF. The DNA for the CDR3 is TGTGCCAGTAGTATAGTCGACCTGCCCGGAAACACCATATATTTT.

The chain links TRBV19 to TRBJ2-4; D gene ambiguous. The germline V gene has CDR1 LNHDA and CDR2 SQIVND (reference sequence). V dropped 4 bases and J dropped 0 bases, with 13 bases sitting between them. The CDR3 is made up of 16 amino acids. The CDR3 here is CASSKTPLLAKNIQYF. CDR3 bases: TGTGCCAGTAGTAAAACACCACTACTAGCCAAAAACATTCAGTACTTC.

CDR3 in DNA: TGTGCCAGCAGCGGCTTAGCGGGGGGGGAGACCGGGGAGCTGTTTTTT. Translated, it gives CASSGLAGGETGELFF. The chain links TRBV11-2 to TRBJ2-2; 11 bases fit TRBD2. Germline V gene sequence: CDR1 SGHAT, CDR2 FQNNGV. With 5 bases clipped from V and 5 bases from J, the junction kept 7 bases outside the gene matches. This CDR3 has 16 residues. Combining the CDR3 with reference TRBV11-2 and TRBJ2-2 gives the whole variable domain EAGVAQSPRYKIIEKRQSVAFWCNPISGHATLYWYQQILGQGPKLLIQFQNNGVVDDSQLPKDRFSAERLKGVDSTLKIQPAKLEDSAVYLCASSGLAGGETGELFFGEGSRLTVL.

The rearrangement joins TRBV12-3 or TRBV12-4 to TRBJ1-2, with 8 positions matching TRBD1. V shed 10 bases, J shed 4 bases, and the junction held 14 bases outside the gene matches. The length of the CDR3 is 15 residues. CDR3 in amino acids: CATDPPQGAGYGYTF. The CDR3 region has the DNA TGTGCCACCGATCCCCCGCAGGGGGCTGGCTATGGCTACACCTTC.

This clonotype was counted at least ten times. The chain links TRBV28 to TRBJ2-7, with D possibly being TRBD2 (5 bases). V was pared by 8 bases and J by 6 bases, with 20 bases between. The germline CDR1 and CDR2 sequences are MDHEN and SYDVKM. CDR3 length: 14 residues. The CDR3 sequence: CASETRVTEGEQYF. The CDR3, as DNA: TGTGCCAGCGAAACGAGGGTCACAGAGGGCGAGCAGTACTTC.

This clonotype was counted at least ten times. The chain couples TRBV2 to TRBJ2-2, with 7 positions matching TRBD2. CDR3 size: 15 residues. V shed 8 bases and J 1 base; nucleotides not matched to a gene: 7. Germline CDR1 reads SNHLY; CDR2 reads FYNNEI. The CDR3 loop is CASRGVAGNTGELFF. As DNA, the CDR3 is TGTGCCAGCCGTGGGGTAGCGGGGAACACCGGGGAGCTGTTTTTT.